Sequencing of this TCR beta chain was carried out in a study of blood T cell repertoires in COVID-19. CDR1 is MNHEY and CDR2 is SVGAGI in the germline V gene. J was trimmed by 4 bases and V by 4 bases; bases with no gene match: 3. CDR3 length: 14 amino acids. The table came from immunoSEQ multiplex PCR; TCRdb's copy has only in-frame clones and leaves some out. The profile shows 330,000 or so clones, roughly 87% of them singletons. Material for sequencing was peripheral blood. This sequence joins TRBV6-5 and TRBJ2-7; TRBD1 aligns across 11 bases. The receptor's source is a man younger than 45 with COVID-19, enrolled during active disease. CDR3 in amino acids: CASSFRDRGYEQYF. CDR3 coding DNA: TGTGCCAGCAGTTTCCGGGACAGGGGGTACGAGCAGTACTTC.